The 8 T cell receptor beta chains listed next were all sequenced from one sample in a study of cytomegalovirus exposure and HLA in healthy donors. PCR primers comprised 60 Vbeta and 13 Jbeta primers. Profiled with immunoSEQ multiplex PCR; TCRdb holds only in-frame clones, not every one. The sample has about 120,000 clones, roughly 74% seen once. Sequencing input: PBMCs. Source of these receptors: a male donor in good health and CMV-seronegative.

J is TRBJ2-1 and V is TRBV6-6; weak D call: TRBD1 (6 bases). Trimming took off 5 bases at V and 1 base at J, with 15 bases between the two ends. In germline, CDR1 is MNHNY, CDR2 SVGAGI (reference sequence). The CDR3 totals 16 residues. CDR3 sequence reads: CASSKRQATSYNEQFF. The CDR3 DNA follows: TGTGCCAGCAGTAAGCGACAGGCAACTTCCTACAATGAGCAGTTCTTC.

The chain employs TRBV28 and TRBJ1-1, with TRBD1 matching over 9 bases. J gave up 0 bases and V 1 base, and 3 bases lay outside the gene matches. The CDR3 is 16 amino acids. Germline assignment: CDR1 MDHEN and CDR2 SYDVKM. In DNA form, the CDR3 reads TGTGCCAGCAGTTTATTACAGGGGGCCCTGAACACTGAAGCTTTCTTT. Encoded protein: CASSLLQGALNTEAFF.

V gene TRBV7-2 combines with J gene TRBJ2-7; D unresolved. Germline lookup yields CDR1 SGHTA and CDR2 FQGNSA. The length of the CDR3 is 11 residues. Trimming took off 4 bases at V and 2 bases at J, with 3 bases between the two ends. Written as DNA, the CDR3 is TGTGCCAGCAGCTCTACCTACGAGCAGTACTTC. Amino acid sequence: CASSSTYEQYF.

V usage is TRBV11-2 and J usage is TRBJ2-1; D call uncertain. The V gene's germline CDR1 is SGHAT and CDR2 FQNNGV. V lost 6 bases and J 4 bases, leaving 7 bases between the germline ends. The CDR3 contains 12 residues. In DNA, the CDR3 is TGTGCCAGCAGTCCACAGTACAATGAGCAGTTCTTC. Protein sequence: CASSPQYNEQFF.

CDR3 coding DNA: TGTGCCAGCAGCAAAGGGTCAGGGACTTTTGGGTACACAGATACGCAGTATTTT. Amino acids: CASSKGSGTFGYTDTQYF. The chain links TRBV21-1 to TRBJ2-3; the table's D gene call, TRBD2, was not cross checked with the DNA. TRBV21-1 is described as a pseudogene. The CDR3 length is 18 residues.

This chain joins TRBV7-4 and TRBJ2-5; D may be TRBD2 (7 bases). Germline CDR1 is SGHVT and CDR2 is SQSDAQ. V lost 5 bases to trimming and J lost 4 bases, with 14 bases between them. The CDR3 extends over 14 amino acids. CDR3 DNA sequence: TGTGCCAGCAGCCTCCGGGGGGCGGGAGAGACCCAGTACTTC. It codes for CASSLRGAGETQYF.

V gene TRBV9 combines with J gene TRBJ2-5; D is perhaps TRBD2 (5 bases). V gave up 1 base and J gave up 5 bases, with 15 bases separating them. The CDR3 covers 15 residues. The germline gives CDR1 SGDLS, CDR2 YYNGEE. CDR3 residues: CASSVTDGVGETQYF. The CDR3 nucleotides are TGTGCCAGCAGCGTAACGGACGGGGTGGGCGAGACCCAGTACTTC.

This chain connects TRBV11-3 to TRBJ2-7, with 7 bases lining up with TRBD1. V dropped 5 bases and J dropped 5; count of bases not matched to a gene: 6. The germline CDR1 and CDR2 sequences are SGHNT and YENEEA. This CDR3 contains 13 residues. The CDR3 bases are TGTGCCAGCAGCCAAGGGGGCATCCACGAGCAGTACTTC. Amino acids: CASSQGGIHEQYF.